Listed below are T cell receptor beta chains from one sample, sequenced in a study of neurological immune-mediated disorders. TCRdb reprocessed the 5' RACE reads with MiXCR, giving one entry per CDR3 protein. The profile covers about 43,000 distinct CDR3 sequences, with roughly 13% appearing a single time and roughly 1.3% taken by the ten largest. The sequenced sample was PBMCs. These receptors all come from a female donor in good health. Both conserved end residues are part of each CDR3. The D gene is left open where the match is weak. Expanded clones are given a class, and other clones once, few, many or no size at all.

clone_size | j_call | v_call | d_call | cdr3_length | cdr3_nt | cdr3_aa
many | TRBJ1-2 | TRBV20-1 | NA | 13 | TGCAGTGCTAGAGGCGGGACTAACTATGGCTACACCTTC | CSARGGTNYGYTF
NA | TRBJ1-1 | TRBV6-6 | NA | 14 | TGTGCCAGCAGTACTGTCCCCGGTGGGCCTGAAGCTTTCTTT | CASSTVPGGPEAFF
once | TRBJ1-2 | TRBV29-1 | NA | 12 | TGCAGCGGGACAGAACTAGGGGGGGGCTACACCTTC | CSGTELGGGYTF
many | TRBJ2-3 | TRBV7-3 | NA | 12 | TGTGCCAGCAGCGCCGGGACCGCTACGCAGTATTTT | CASSAGTATQYF
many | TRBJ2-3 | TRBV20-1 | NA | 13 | TGCAGTGCTAGGACCGGATTCACAGATACGCAGTATTTT | CSARTGFTDTQYF
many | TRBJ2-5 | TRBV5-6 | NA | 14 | TGTGCCAGCAGCTTGGGGCAGGGATCAGAGACCCAGTACTTC | CASSLGQGSETQYF
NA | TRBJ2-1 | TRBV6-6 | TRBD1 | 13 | TGTGCCAGCAACGACAGGGGCGGCGTTTCCCAGTTCTTC | CASNDRGGVSQFF
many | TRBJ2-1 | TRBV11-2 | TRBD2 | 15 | TGTGCCAGCAGCCGTGTGGGCGGGAGGGTACATGAGCAGTTCTTC | CASSRVGGRVHEQFF
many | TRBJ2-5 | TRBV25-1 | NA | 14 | TGTGCCAGCAACTTACAGGGGAGGGAAGAGACCCAGTACTTC | CASNLQGREETQYF
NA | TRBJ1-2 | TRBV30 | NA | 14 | TGTGCCTGGAGTGTACCGGGCCCAGGGATGGGCTACACCTTC | CAWSVPGPGMGYTF
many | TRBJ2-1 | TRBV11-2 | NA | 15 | TGTGCCAGCAGCTCCGGGACTCCCTCCTACAATGAGCAGTTCTTC | CASSSGTPSYNEQFF
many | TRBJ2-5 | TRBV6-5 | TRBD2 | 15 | TGTGCCAGCAGTTGGGGACTAGCGGGAAAAGAGACCCAGTACTTC | CASSWGLAGKETQYF
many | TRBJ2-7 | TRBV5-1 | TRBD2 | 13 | TGCGCCAGCACTGACCGGGAGGCCTACGAGCAGTACTTC | CASTDREAYEQYF
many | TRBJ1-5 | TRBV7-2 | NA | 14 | TGTGCCAGCAGCTTAATACAGGGATATCAGCCCCAGCATTTT | CASSLIQGYQPQHF
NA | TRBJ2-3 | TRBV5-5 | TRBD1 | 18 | TGTGTCAGCAGCTCCGGGACATGGGGGACAGGGTACGCAGATACGCAGTATTTT | CVSSSGTWGTGYADTQYF
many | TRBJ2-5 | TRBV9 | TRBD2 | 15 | TGTGCCAGCAGCTCCGCGGGGGGTATCCAAGAGACCCAGTACTTC | CASSSAGGIQETQYF
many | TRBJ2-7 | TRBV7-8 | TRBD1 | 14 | TGTGCCAGCAGCCTACGGGACAGGGTCAACGAGCAGTACTTC | CASSLRDRVNEQYF
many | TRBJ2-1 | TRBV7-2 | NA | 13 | TGTGCCAGCAGCTCGTCCTCCTACAATGAGCAGTTCTTC | CASSSSSYNEQFF
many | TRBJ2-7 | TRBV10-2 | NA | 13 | TGCGCCAGCAGGAGACCAGACTACGACGAGCAGTACTTC | CASRRPDYDEQYF
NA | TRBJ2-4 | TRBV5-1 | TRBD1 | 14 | TGTACCAGCAGCATAGACAGGGCGAAAAACATTCAGTACTTC | CTSSIDRAKNIQYF
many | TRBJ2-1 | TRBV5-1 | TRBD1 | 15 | TGCGCCAGCAGCTTAACAGGGGGCTCCTACAATGAGCAGTTCTTC | CASSLTGGSYNEQFF
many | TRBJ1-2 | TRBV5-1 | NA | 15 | TGCGCCAGCAGCTTGGGCCCTGTGCGGAGTTCGGGCTACACCTTC | CASSLGPVRSSGYTF
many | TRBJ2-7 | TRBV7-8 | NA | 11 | TGTGCCAGCCACGGGGCGGGCGGTCAGTACTTC | CASHGAGGQYF
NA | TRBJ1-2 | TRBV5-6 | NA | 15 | TGTGCCAGCAGCTTGATTTGGTCGGACAACTATGGCTACACCTTC | CASSLIWSDNYGYTF
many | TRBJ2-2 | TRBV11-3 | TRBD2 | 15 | TGTGCCAGCAGCTTAGATGGGAGGGCCACCGGGGAGCTGTTTTTT | CASSLDGRATGELFF
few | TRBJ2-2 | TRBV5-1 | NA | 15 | TGCGCCAGCAGCTTGGAGGGCGTAAACACCGGGGAGCTGTTTTTT | CASSLEGVNTGELFF
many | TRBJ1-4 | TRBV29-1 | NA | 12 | TGCAGCGTCACAGGGTATCGGGAAAAACTGTTTTTT | CSVTGYREKLFF